The text below deals with one T cell receptor beta chain. The CDR3 length is 15 residues. The V end was cut by 0 bases, the J end by 4 bases, with 12 bases between. CDR1 and CDR2 (germline): SEHNR, FQNEAQ (reference sequence). In the authors' methods: Reference gene primer amplification in the assay estimated nucleated cell counts. Data came from immunoSEQ multiplex PCR; TCRdb stores just in-frame clones and leaves some out. The DNA gave D and trimming, while V, J and clone size come from that table. This table holds about 150,000 clones, about 90% found once. The data were obtained in a study of blood T cell repertoires in COVID-19. About the research overall: Donors in the United States, Italy and Spain gave samples during acute or convalescent COVID-19. Sample material is recorded as cDNA or gDNA derived from T cells, B-cell-depleted T cells, or PBMCs.

This clonotype was obtained from a human donor in a cohort sampled during active COVID-19. This chain links TRBV7-9 with TRBJ2-5, with D perhaps matching TRBD1 (6 bases). The material sequenced was peripheral blood. As DNA, the CDR3 is TGTGCCAGCAGCTTAGCTGGAAGCAGGGGAGAGACCCAGTACTTC. It specifies CASSLAGSRGETQYF.